What follows are 14 T cell receptor beta chains derived from one specimen sequenced in a study of early stage breast cancer tumors. Produced via immunoSEQ multiplex PCR; TCRdb's table is partial and in-frame only. The sample has over 25,000 clones; roughly three fifths are singletons. Sequenced material: breast tumor tissue. Receptors originate from a person aged 50-59 years with breast cancer.

The chain combines TRBV5-4 with TRBJ1-2; tentatively, D is TRBD1 (5 bases). The CDR3 has 15 residues. The germline V and J ends were trimmed by 0 bases and 8 bases, with 17 bases remaining between them. Looked up from germline, CDR1 is SGHNT and CDR2 is YYREEE (reference sequence). This chain's CDR3 is CASSLVLGGAEGYTF. CDR3 coding DNA: TGTGCCAGCAGCTTGGTGTTAGGAGGGGCTGAAGGCTACACCTTC.

The chain uses TRBV6-5 and TRBJ2-1, with 10 bases lining up with TRBD2. Losses at the gene ends were 6 bases for V and 4 bases for J; bases not matched to a gene: 3. The germline gives CDR1 MNHEY, CDR2 SVGAGI. This CDR3 spans 14 amino acids. The CDR3 is CASRKREGYNEQFF. CDR3 DNA sequence: TGTGCCAGCAGGAAGCGGGAGGGGTACAATGAGCAGTTCTTC.

This chain joins TRBV19 and TRBJ2-1; a weak D match, TRBD2 (6 bases). The ends were cut back, 9 bases at V and 4 bases at J, with 16 bases in the middle. In germline, CDR1 is LNHDA, CDR2 SQIVND (reference sequence). CDR3 length: 14 residues. Here the CDR3 DNA reads TGTGCCAGCCGCGACATTAGCGGATACAATGAGCAGTTCTTC. Translation: CASRDISGYNEQFF.

The CDR3 loop reads CASSQGWSDSGNTIYF. The DNA of the CDR3 is TGCGCCAGCAGCCAAGGGTGGTCGGACTCTGGAAACACCATATATTTT. V gene TRBV4-1 combines with J gene TRBJ1-3; D is unresolved. The CDR3 totals 16 residues. V was cut by 1 base and J by 0 bases, with 10 bases left in between. Germline V gene data show CDR1 as MGHRA and CDR2 as YSYEKL.

By share of the sample, this clone is medium-sized. This chain joins TRBV4-3 and TRBJ2-5, with D tentatively TRBD2 (6 bases). V shed 0 bases and J shed 7 bases, with 18 bases lying between them. Germline CDR1 LGHNA, CDR2 YSLEER. This CDR3 has 16 amino acids. This CDR3 reads CASSQDMIAAEGTQYF. The CDR3 bases are TGCGCCAGCAGCCAAGATATGATAGCGGCGGAGGGGACCCAGTACTTC.

The chain couples TRBV10-3 to TRBJ1-1, with D possibly being TRBD1 (6 bases). CDR3 length: 13 residues. The germline V and J ends were trimmed by 10 bases and 3 bases, with 15 bases remaining between them. CDR1 is ENHRY and CDR2 is SYGVKD in the germline V gene. Here the CDR3 reads CATRGAGDTEAFF. For the CDR3, the DNA is TGTGCCACCCGAGGGGCAGGGGACACTGAAGCTTTCTTT.

The CDR3 nucleotides read TGTGCCAGCAGCGTAGAGGCAGCCAGAGGGAACATTCAGTACTTC. Amino acid sequence: CASSVEAARGNIQYF. The chain has TRBV9 and TRBJ2-4; D is possibly TRBD2 (5 bases). The V gene's germline CDR1 is SGDLS and CDR2 YYNGEE. The CDR3 contains 15 residues. Trimming left V 0 bases short and J 7 bases short, with 14 bases between.

The rearrangement uses TRBV7-6 and TRBJ2-1, with 8 nucleotides matching TRBD2. This CDR3 comprises 15 residues. V shed 3 bases, J shed 6 bases, and the junction held 7 bases outside the gene matches. Per the germline V gene, CDR1 is SGHVS and CDR2 is FNYEAQ. DNA of the CDR3: TGTGCCAGCAGCTTTGGGCGGGAGGAGTTCAATGAGCAGTTCTTC. It specifies CASSFGREEFNEQFF.

The V and J genes are TRBV29-1 and TRBJ1-2, with D unclear. The CDR3 is 13 amino acids. Germline V gives CDR1 SQVTM, CDR2 ANQGSEA. V lost 6 bases to trimming and J lost 5 bases, with 16 bases between them. The CDR3 DNA is TGCAGCGTAGGGTCTCTTGAGGGATATGGCTACACCTTC. Amino acids: CSVGSLEGYGYTF.

The sample holds one count of this clone. V gene TRBV25-1 combines with J gene TRBJ1-1; 7 bases match TRBD1. CDR1 is MGHDK, CDR2 SYGVNS, per germline. The junction had 19 bases not matched to a gene; V was cut back by 7 bases and J by 11 bases. This CDR3 is 15 amino acids long. The CDR3 DNA reads TGTGCCAGCAAAGGGGACAGTTCGTTAGTTGTTAAGGCTTTCTTT. Protein: CASKGDSSLVVKAFF.

CDR3: CASSDEPGELFF. Here the CDR3 DNA reads TGTGCCAGCAGTGACGAGCCCGGGGAGCTGTTTTTT. This rearrangement joins TRBV2 to TRBJ2-2, with no clear D. The CDR3 runs to 12 residues. Per the germline V gene, CDR1 is SNHLY and CDR2 is FYNNEI. The V and J ends lost 3 bases and 6 bases respectively, with 5 bases between them.

The gene calls are TRBV12-5 and TRBJ1-2, with 8 bases matching TRBD1. This CDR3 contains 18 residues. CDR1 LGHNT and CDR2 FRNRAP come from the germline V gene. Trimming at V came to 5 bases and at J to 4 bases, leaving 18 bases not matched to a gene. CDR3: CASGHTGTGGLRSYGYTF. CDR3 bases: TGTGCTAGTGGTCACACCGGGACAGGAGGACTCCGGAGCTATGGCTACACCTTC. The entire variable domain, with the rest obtained from reference TRBV12-5 and TRBJ1-2, is as follows: DARVTQTPRHKVTEMGQEVTMRCQPILGHNTVFWYRQTMMQGLELLAYFRNRAPLDDSGMPKDRFSAEMPDATLATLKIQPSEPRDSAVYFCASGHTGTGGLRSYGYTFGSGTRLTVV.

The chain carries TRBV5-1 and TRBJ2-3; D remains ambiguous. The CDR3 runs 11 residues. The germline V and J ends were trimmed by 4 bases and 5 bases, with 5 bases remaining between them. Germline loops: CDR1 SGHRS, CDR2 YFSETQ. The CDR3 sequence is CASSTEDTQYF. In DNA, the CDR3 is TGCGCCAGCAGCACTGAAGATACGCAGTATTTT.

This chain joins TRBV5-5 and TRBJ2-7; D gene ambiguous. The CDR3 loop spans 13 amino acids. Germline loops: CDR1 SGHKS, CDR2 YYEKEE (reference sequence). V was shortened by 4 bases and J by 2 bases, with 10 bases between the two germline ends. CDR3 DNA: TGTGCCAGCAGCCCCCCGGGTACCTACGAGCAGTACTTC. Protein product: CASSPPGTYEQYF.